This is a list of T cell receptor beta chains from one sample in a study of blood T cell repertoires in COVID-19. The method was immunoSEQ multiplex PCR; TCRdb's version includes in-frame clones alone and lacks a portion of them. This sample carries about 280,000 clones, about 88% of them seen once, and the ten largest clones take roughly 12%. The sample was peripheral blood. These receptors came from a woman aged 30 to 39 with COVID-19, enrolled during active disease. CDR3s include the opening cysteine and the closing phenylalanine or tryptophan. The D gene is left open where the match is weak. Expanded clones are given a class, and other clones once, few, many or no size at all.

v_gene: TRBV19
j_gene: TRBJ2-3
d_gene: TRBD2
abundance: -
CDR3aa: CASSIEVLAGGPTDTQYF
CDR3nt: TGTGCCAGTAGTATAGAGGTCCTAGCGGGAGGGCCGACAGATACGCAGTATTTT

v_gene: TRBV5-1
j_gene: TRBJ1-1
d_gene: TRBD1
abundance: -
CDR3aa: CASSQGDRTEAFF
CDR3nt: TGCGCCAGCAGCCAGGGGGATCGAACTGAAGCTTTCTTT

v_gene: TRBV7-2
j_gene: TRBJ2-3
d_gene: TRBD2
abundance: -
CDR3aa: CASSLDGRVTDTQYF
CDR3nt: TGTGCCAGCAGCTTAGACGGGAGGGTGACAGATACGCAGTATTTT

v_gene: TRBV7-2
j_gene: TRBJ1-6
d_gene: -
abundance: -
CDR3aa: CASSSQGYNSPLHF
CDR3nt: TGTGCCAGCAGCTCACAGGGATATAATTCACCCCTCCACTTT

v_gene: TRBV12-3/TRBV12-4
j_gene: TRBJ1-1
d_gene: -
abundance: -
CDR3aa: CASRPGGTEAFF
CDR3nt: TGTGCCAGCAGACCGGGGGGGACTGAAGCTTTCTTT

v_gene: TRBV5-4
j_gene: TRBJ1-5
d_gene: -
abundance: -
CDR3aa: CASSLEGASQPQHF
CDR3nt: TGTGCCAGCAGCTTGGAAGGGGCGAGTCAGCCCCAGCATTTT

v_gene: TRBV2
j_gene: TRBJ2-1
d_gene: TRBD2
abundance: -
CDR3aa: CASSVVSGRLGSYNEQFF
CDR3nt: TGTGCCAGCAGTGTGGTTAGCGGGAGGCTAGGGTCCTACAATGAGCAGTTCTTC

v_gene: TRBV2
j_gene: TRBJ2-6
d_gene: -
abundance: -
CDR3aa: CASSEGQALGANVLTF
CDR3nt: TGTGCCAGCAGTGAAGGACAGGCCCTGGGGGCCAACGTCCTGACTTTC

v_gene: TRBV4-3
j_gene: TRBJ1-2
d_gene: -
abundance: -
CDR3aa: CASSHSGTEYGYTF
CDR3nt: TGCGCCAGCAGCCATTCCGGGACTGAGTATGGCTACACCTTC

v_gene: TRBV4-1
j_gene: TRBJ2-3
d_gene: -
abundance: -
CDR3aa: CASSQGRPGGIDTQYF
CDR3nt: TGCGCCAGCAGCCAAGGCCGACCTGGAGGGATAGATACGCAGTATTTT

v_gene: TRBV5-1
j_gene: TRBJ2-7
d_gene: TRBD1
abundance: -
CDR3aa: CASSPGTVLSYEQYF
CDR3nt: TGCGCCAGCAGCCCGGGGACAGTCCTTTCCTACGAGCAGTACTTC

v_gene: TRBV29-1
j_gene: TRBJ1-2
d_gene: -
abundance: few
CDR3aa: CSVLLQANYGYTF
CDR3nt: TGCAGCGTTCTGTTGCAGGCGAACTATGGCTACACCTTC

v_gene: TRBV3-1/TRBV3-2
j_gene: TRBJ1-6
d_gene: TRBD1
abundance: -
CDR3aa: CASSLGTANSPLHF
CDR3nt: TGTGCCAGCAGCCTGGGGACAGCAAATTCACCCCTCCACTTT

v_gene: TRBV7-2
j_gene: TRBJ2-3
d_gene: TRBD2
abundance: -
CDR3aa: CASSLAPRTSARKFTDTQYF
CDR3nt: TGTGCCAGCAGCTTAGCCCCTAGGACTAGCGCTCGTAAGTTCACAGATACGCAGTATTTT